This T cell receptor (beta chain) appears in the sequencing data of a study of blood T cell repertoires in COVID-19. Overall study: Acute and convalescent COVID-19 specimens originated in the United States, Italy and Spain. The cDNA or gDNA used as material had been derived from T cells, B-cell-depleted T cells, or PBMCs.

As processed by the authors: Reference gene primers were amplified, and this amplification served to estimate nucleated cell counts. The data were produced by immunoSEQ multiplex PCR, yet TCRdb's version contains in-frame clones alone and is incomplete. The V and J calls and clone size were taken over from that table, and D and trimming were inferred from the DNA. The data hold approximately 170,000 clones, with about nine tenths observed a single time. The sample comprised peripheral blood. This sequence originates from a man aged 55 to 70 with active or convalescent COVID-19.

CDR3: CASSLVAGGYGYTF. Written as DNA, the CDR3 is TGTGCCAGCAGCTTAGTGGCAGGGGGCTATGGCTACACCTTC. The gene calls are TRBV7-8 and TRBJ1-2; 7 positions match TRBD1. The germline V gene encodes CDR1 SGHVS and CDR2 FQNEAQ. This CDR3 has 14 residues. Germline trimming cut 1 base from V and 4 bases from J; bases unmatched to any gene: 3.